This is a list of T cell receptor beta chains from one sample in a study of vaccination effects on CD4 cells after COVID-19. The table came from immunoSEQ multiplex PCR; TCRdb's copy has only in-frame clones and leaves some out. The sample has some 14,000 clones, around 75% seen once. Their antigen targets remain unknown. Here the sequenced sample was CD4+ T cells from PBMCs cultured with HCoV-NL63 spike peptides, taken after COVID-19 vaccination. The receptors originated from a human donor who received a COVID-19 vaccine. CDR3s include the opening cysteine and the closing phenylalanine or tryptophan. D genes are given only for firm matches. A row's size may be missing; if present it is once, few, many or a size class.

clone size | J gene | V gene | D gene | CDR3 DNA | CDR3 protein
. | TRBJ2-3 | TRBV30 | . | TGTGCCTGGAGTTGGGACGGACGCACAGATACGCAGTATTTT | CAWSWDGRTDTQYF
. | TRBJ1-6 | TRBV7-6 | . | TGTGCCAGCAGCTTAGCGCCAGGGGCAGATAATTCACCCCTCCACTTT | CASSLAPGADNSPLHF
. | TRBJ1-5 | TRBV3-1/TRBV3-2 | TRBD1 | TGTGCCAGCAGCCAAGTATTCCCGGACAGGCGTACCGATAGCAATCAGCCCCAGCATTTT | CASSQVFPDRRTDSNQPQHF
. | TRBJ2-5 | TRBV5-4 | TRBD2 | TGTGCCAGCAGCTTGGGACTAGCACAAGAGACCCAGTACTTC | CASSLGLAQETQYF
. | TRBJ1-5 | TRBV28 | TRBD1 | TGTGCCAGCAGTTTCCCCCCCCGGGACAGGGTGAGGGGTGCAGCTCAGCCCCAGCATTTT | CASSFPPRDRVRGAAQPQHF
. | TRBJ1-3 | TRBV6-5 | . | TGTGCCAGCAGTCAGTACTCTGGAAACACCATATATTTT | CASSQYSGNTIYF
. | TRBJ2-2 | TRBV11-3 | . | TGTGCCAGCAGCTTGAGACTAGGGGGGTACACCGGGGAGCTGTTTTTT | CASSLRLGGYTGELFF
. | TRBJ1-1 | TRBV7-9 | TRBD1 | TGTGCCAGCAGCCTGCGGAGGGACAGGGGGCGCGGGACTGAAGCTTTCTTT | CASSLRRDRGRGTEAFF
. | TRBJ2-7 | TRBV7-9 | . | TGTGCCAGCAGCCCCAAGGCCGGGGGCTTGCACGAGCAGTACTTC | CASSPKAGGLHEQYF
. | TRBJ1-1 | TRBV3-1/TRBV3-2 | . | TGTGCCAGCAGCCAAGCAGGCGGAAACACTGAAGCTTTCTTT | CASSQAGGNTEAFF
. | TRBJ1-2 | TRBV6-2/TRBV6-3 | . | TGTGCCAGCAGTTACCGGCGACTTTACACCTTC | CASSYRRLYTF
. | TRBJ2-5 | TRBV29-1 | . | TGCAGCGTTGAGCCCCGGGATGGGAGGAAGACCCAGTACTTC | CSVEPRDGRKTQYF
. | TRBJ2-2 | TRBV3-1/TRBV3-2 | TRBD2 | TGTGCCAGCAGCCCAGCGGGGGGCCGTGGGGAGCTGTTTTTT | CASSPAGGRGELFF
few | TRBJ2-5 | TRBV6-5 | . | TGTGCCAGCAGTCCGACCGGGACACGGGGGACCCAGTACTTC | CASSPTGTRGTQYF
. | TRBJ2-3 | TRBV7-6 | TRBD2 | TGTGCCAGCAGCTTATCCTACAGCGGGGGGGGCCTGGATACGCAGTATTTT | CASSLSYSGGGLDTQYF
. | TRBJ1-2 | TRBV7-9 | TRBD1 | TGTGCCAGCAGCTCACCCGGGACAGGAGCTAACTATGGCTACACCTTC | CASSSPGTGANYGYTF
. | TRBJ1-2 | TRBV12-3/TRBV12-4 | . | TGTGCCAGCAGTCCAGGGACGGGCTACACCTTC | CASSPGTGYTF
. | TRBJ2-5 | TRBV10-3 | TRBD2 | TGTGCCATCAGCTCCTCCGGGACTAGCGGGGGTGAGACCCAGTACTTC | CAISSSGTSGGETQYF
. | TRBJ1-2 | TRBV27 | . | TGTGCCAGCAGTTTGTCAGGGCACAGGAACTATGGCTACACCTTC | CASSLSGHRNYGYTF
. | TRBJ2-5 | TRBV21-1 | . | TGTGCCAGCAGCACGGGGGGGGAGACCCAGTACTTC | CASSTGGETQYF
. | TRBJ2-1 | TRBV5-1 | TRBD2 | TGCGCCAGCAGCTTGCGGCGGGGGAGCTCCTACAATGAGCAGTTCTTC | CASSLRRGSSYNEQFF
. | TRBJ2-3 | TRBV30 | . | TGTGCCTGGAGTGTAAGGGTGGATACGCAGTATTTT | CAWSVRVDTQYF
. | TRBJ1-2 | TRBV10-3 | . | TGTGCCATCAGTCGCGACCTCTATGGCTACACCTTC | CAISRDLYGYTF
. | TRBJ1-2 | TRBV19 | TRBD1 | TGTGCCAGTAGTATCAACAGGGGAAAAGGAATGCATGGCTACACCTTC | CASSINRGKGMHGYTF
. | TRBJ2-7 | TRBV2 | . | TGTGCCAGCAGTGAAAACGGTTCCTACGAGCAGTACTTC | CASSENGSYEQYF
few | TRBJ2-7 | TRBV7-9 | TRBD1 | TGTGCCAGCAGCTTAGCTGGCGGGGGACAGGGCCACGAGCAGTACTTC | CASSLAGGGQGHEQYF
once | TRBJ1-5 | TRBV6-4 | . | TGTGCCAGCAGTCCCGACGGAGGTTCTCTCCAGCCCCAGCATTTT | CASSPDGGSLQPQHF
. | TRBJ2-1 | TRBV15 | . | TGTGCCACCCTGGGACTGAGGGGTAATGAGCAGTTCTTC | CATLGLRGNEQFF
. | TRBJ2-1 | TRBV7-2 | TRBD2 | TGTGCCAGCAGCGACAGGCGGACTAGCCGGAATGAGCAGTTCTTC | CASSDRRTSRNEQFF
. | TRBJ2-7 | TRBV20-1 | . | TGCAGTGCTAGTAAGGGTACCTACGAGCAGTACTTC | CSASKGTYEQYF
. | TRBJ1-2 | TRBV12-3/TRBV12-4 | TRBD1 | TGTGCCAGCAGTTTAGAGGGACAGACTGGCTACACCTTC | CASSLEGQTGYTF
. | TRBJ2-1 | TRBV2 | . | TGTGCCAGCAGCCGGACAGAGAGGGTCAATGAGCAGTTCTTC | CASSRTERVNEQFF
. | TRBJ1-1 | TRBV27 | TRBD1 | TGTGCCAGTCACCCAGGGGGCGCGAAAAGGACTGAAGCTTTCTTT | CASHPGGAKRTEAFF
. | TRBJ2-7 | TRBV3-1/TRBV3-2 | . | TGTGCCAGCAGCCAAGGCGTCAGGGTCCATCCCTACGAGCAGTACTTC | CASSQGVRVHPYEQYF
. | TRBJ1-2 | TRBV2 | TRBD1 | TGTGCCAGCAGTTTGAGGTCAGGGGGTGGCTACACCTTC | CASSLRSGGGYTF
. | TRBJ2-5 | TRBV7-2 | TRBD1 | TGTGCCAGCAGCTTCCCGGACAGGGGTGAGACCCAGTACTTC | CASSFPDRGETQYF